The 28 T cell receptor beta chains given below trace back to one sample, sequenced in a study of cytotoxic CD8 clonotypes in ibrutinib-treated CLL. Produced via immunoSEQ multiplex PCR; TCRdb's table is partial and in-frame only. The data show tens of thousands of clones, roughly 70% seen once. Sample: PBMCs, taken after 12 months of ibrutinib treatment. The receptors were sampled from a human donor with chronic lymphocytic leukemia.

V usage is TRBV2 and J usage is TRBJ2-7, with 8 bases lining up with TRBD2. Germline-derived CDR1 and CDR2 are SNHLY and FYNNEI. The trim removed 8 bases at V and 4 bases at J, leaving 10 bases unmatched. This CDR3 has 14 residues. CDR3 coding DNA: TGTGCCAGCTTCGGACAGCGGGGGCTTTACGAGCAGTACTTC. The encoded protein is CASFGQRGLYEQYF. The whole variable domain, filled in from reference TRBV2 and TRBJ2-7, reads EPEVTQTPSHQVTQMGQEVILRCVPISNHLYFYWYRQILGQKVEFLVSFYNNEISEKSEIFDDQFSVERPDGSNFTLKIRSTKLEDSAMYFCASFGQRGLYEQYFGPGTRLTVT.

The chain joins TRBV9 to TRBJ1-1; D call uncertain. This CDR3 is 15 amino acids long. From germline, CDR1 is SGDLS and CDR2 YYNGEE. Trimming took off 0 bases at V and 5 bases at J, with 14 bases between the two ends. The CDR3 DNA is TGTGCCAGCAGCGTAGCAGGCCGGAGAGGGACTGAAGCTTTCTTT. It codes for CASSVAGRRGTEAFF.

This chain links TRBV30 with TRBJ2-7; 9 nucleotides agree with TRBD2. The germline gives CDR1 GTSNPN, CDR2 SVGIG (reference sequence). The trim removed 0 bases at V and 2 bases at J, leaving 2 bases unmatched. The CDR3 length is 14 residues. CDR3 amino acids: CAWSVGLATYEQYF. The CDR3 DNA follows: TGTGCCTGGAGTGTAGGACTAGCGACCTACGAGCAGTACTTC.

The CDR3 DNA reads as TGTGCCAGCAGCCTCGGGACTAGCGGGACCACAGATACGCAGTATTTT. Translation gives CASSLGTSGTTDTQYF. The genes are TRBV7-9 and TRBJ2-3, with 13 bases that match TRBD2. Germline V gene lookup returns CDR1 SEHNR and CDR2 FQNEAQ (reference sequence). The ends lost 5 bases at V and 2 bases at J; junction bases unmatched: 4. The CDR3 consists of 16 residues.

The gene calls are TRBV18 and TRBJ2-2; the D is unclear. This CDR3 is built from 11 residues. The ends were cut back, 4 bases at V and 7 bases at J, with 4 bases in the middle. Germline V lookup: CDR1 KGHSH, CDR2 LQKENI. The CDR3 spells CASSQVGELFF. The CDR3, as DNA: TGTGCCAGCTCACAGGTCGGGGAGCTGTTTTTT.

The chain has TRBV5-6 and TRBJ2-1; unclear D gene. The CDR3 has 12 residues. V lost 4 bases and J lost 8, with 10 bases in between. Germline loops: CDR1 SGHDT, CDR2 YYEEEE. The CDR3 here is CASSDTWDEQFF. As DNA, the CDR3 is TGTGCCAGCAGCGACACCTGGGATGAGCAGTTCTTC. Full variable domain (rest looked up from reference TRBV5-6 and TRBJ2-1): DAGVTQSPTHLIKTRGQQVTLRCSPKSGHDTVSWYQQALGQGPQFIFQYYEEEERQRGNFPDRFSGHQFPNYSSELNVNALLLGDSALYLCASSDTWDEQFFGPGTRLTVL.

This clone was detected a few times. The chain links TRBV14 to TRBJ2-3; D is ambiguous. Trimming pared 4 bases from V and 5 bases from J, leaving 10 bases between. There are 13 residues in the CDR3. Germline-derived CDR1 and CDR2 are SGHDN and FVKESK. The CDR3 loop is CASSPARLDTQYF. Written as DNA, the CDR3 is TGTGCCAGCAGCCCGGCGCGGTTAGATACGCAGTATTTT.

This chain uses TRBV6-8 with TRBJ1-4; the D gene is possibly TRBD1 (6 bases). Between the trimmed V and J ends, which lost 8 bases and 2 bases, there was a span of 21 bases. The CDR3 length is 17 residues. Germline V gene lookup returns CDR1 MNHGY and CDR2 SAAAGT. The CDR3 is CASPGGGRKRTNEKLFF. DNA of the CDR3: TGTGCCAGCCCTGGGGGGGGGCGGAAGCGCACTAATGAAAAACTGTTTTTT.

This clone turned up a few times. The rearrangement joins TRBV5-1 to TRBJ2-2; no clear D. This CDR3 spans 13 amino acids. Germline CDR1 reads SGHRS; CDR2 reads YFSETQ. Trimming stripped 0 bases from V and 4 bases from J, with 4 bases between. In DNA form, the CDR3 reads TGCGCCAGCAGCTTGGTCGGCACCGGGGAGCTGTTTTTT. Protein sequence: CASSLVGTGELFF.

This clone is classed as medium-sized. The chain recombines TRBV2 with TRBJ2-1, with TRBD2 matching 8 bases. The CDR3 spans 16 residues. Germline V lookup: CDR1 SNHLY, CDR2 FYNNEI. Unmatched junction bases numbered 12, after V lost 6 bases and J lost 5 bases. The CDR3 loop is CASSPSPAGAHNEQFF. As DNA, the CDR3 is TGTGCCAGCAGCCCCTCCCCAGCGGGAGCCCACAATGAGCAGTTCTTC. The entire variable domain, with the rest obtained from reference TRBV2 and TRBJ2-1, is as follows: EPEVTQTPSHQVTQMGQEVILRCVPISNHLYFYWYRQILGQKVEFLVSFYNNEISEKSEIFDDQFSVERPDGSNFTLKIRSTKLEDSAMYFCASSPSPAGAHNEQFFGPGTRLTVL.

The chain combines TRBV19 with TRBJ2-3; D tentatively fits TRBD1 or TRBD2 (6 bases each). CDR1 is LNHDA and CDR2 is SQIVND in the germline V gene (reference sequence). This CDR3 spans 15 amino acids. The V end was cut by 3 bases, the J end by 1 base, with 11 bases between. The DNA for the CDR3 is TGTGCCAGTAGTATTATGGGGGGCCGCACAGATACGCAGTATTTT. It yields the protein CASSIMGGRTDTQYF. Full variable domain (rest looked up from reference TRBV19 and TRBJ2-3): DGGITQSPKYLFRKEGQNVTLSCEQNLNHDAMYWYRQDPGQGLRLIYYSQIVNDFQKGDIAEGYSVSREKKESFPLTVTSAQKNPTAFYLCASSIMGGRTDTQYFGPGTRLTVL.

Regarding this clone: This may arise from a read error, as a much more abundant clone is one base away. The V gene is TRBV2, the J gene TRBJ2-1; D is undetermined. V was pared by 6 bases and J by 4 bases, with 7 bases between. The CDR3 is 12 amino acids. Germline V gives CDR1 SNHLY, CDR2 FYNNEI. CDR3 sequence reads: CASRAEYNEQFF. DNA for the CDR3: TGTGCCAGCAGGGCAGAGTACAATGAGCAGTTCTTC.

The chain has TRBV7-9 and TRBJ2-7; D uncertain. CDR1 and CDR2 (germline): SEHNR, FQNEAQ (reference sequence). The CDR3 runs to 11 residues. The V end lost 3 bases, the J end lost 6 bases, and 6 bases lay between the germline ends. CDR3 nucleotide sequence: TGTGCCAGCAGCTTGTCTGTCGAGCAGTACTTC. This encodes CASSLSVEQYF.

The CDR3 DNA is TGTGCCAGCAGGCGGGACAGCAAGTACACTGAAGCTTTCTTT. This sequence encodes CASRRDSKYTEAFF. The chain uses TRBV7-3 and TRBJ1-1; 7 positions agree with TRBD1. The V gene end was trimmed by 6 bases and the J gene end by 3 bases; junction bases not matched to a gene: 7. There are 14 residues in the CDR3. Germline CDR1 reads SGHTA; CDR2 reads FQGTGA. Looking up the rest from reference TRBV7-3 and TRBJ1-1 gives the full variable domain: GAGVSQTPSNKVTEKGKYVELRCDPISGHTALYWYRQSLGQGPEFLIYFQGTGAADDSGLPNDRFFAVRPEGSVSTLKIQRTERGDSAVYLCASRRDSKYTEAFFGQGTRLTVV.

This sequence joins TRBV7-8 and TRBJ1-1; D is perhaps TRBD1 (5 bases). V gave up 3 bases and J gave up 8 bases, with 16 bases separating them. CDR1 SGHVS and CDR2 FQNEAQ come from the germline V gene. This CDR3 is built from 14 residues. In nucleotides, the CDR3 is TGTGCCAGCAGCTTGGGACTTCACAGTCCCGAAGCTTTCTTT. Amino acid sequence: CASSLGLHSPEAFF.

CDR3 sequence reads: CASSEGGGNTIYF. CDR3 in DNA: TGTGCCAGCAGTGAAGGCGGTGGAAACACCATATATTTT. The chain has TRBV2 and TRBJ1-3; D not resolved. Germline CDR1 is SNHLY and CDR2 is FYNNEI. There are 13 residues in the CDR3. Trimming pared 1 base from V and 3 bases from J, leaving 4 bases between.

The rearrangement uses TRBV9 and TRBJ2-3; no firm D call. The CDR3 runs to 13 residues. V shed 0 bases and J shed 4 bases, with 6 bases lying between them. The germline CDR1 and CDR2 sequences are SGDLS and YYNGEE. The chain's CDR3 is CASSVANADTQYF. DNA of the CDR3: TGTGCCAGCAGCGTAGCTAATGCAGATACGCAGTATTTT.

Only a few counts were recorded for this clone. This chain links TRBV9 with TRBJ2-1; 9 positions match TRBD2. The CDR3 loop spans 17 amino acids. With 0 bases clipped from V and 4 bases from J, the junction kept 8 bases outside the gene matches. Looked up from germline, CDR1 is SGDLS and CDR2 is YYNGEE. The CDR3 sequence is CASSVEGGRALYNEQFF. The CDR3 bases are TGTGCCAGCAGCGTAGAGGGCGGGAGGGCCCTTTACAATGAGCAGTTCTTC.

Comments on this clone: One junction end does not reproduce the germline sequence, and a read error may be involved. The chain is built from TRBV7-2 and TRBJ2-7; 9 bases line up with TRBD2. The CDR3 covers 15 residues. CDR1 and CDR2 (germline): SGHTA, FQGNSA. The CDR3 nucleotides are TGTGCCAGCAGCTGGATAGCGGGAGCCATCTACGAGCGGTACTTC. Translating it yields CASSWIAGAIYERYF.

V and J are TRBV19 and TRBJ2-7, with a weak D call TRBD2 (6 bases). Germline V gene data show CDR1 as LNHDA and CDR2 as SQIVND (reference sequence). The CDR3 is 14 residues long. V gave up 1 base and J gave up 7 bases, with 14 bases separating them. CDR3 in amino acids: CASSIGRGLGEQYF. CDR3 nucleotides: TGTGCCAGTAGTATAGGGCGGGGCCTCGGTGAGCAGTACTTC.

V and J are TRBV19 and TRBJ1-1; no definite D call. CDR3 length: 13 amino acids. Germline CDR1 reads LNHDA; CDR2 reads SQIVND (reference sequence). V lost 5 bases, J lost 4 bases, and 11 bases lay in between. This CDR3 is CASSPRPRTEAFF. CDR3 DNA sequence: TGTGCCAGTAGTCCCCGACCTCGCACTGAAGCTTTCTTT.

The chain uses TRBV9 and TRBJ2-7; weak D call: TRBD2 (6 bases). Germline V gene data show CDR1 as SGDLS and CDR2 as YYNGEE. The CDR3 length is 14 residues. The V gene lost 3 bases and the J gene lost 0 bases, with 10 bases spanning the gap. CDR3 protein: CASSAGDLSYEQYF. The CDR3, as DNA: TGTGCCAGCAGCGCGGGGGACCTCTCCTACGAGCAGTACTTC.

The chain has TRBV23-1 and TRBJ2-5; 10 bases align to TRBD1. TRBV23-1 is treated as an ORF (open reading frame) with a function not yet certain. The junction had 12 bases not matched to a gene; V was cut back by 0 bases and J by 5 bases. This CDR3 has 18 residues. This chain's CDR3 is CASSQSRSGQGEWETQYF. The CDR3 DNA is TGCGCCAGCAGTCAATCCAGGTCAGGACAGGGGGAATGGGAGACCCAGTACTTC.

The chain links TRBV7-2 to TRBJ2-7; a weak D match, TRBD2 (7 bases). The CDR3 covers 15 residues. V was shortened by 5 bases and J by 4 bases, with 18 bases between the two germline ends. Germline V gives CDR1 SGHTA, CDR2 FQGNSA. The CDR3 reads CASSPVWGGAYEQYF. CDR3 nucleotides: TGTGCCAGCAGCCCTGTTTGGGGGGGCGCTTACGAGCAGTACTTC.

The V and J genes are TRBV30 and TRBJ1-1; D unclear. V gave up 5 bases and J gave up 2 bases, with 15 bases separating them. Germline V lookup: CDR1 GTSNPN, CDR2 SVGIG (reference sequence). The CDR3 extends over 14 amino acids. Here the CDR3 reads CAWCGRWPNTEAFF. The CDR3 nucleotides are TGTGCCTGGTGCGGGCGATGGCCTAACACTGAAGCTTTCTTT. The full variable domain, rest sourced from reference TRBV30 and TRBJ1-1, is SQTIHQWPATLVQPVGSPLSLECTVEGTSNPNLYWYRQAAGRGLQLLFYSVGIGQISSEVPQNLSASRPQDRQFILSSKKLLLSDSGFYLCAWCGRWPNTEAFFGQGTRLTVV.

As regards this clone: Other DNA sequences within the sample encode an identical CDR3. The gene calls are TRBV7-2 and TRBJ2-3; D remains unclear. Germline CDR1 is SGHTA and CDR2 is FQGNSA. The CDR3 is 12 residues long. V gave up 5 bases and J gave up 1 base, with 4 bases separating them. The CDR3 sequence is CASSPRTDTQYF. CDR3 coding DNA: TGTGCCAGCAGCCCCCGCACAGATACGCAGTATTTT.

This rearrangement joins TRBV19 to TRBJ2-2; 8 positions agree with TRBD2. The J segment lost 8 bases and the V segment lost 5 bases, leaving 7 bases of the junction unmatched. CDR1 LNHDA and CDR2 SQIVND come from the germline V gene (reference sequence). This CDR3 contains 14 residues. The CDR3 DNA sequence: TGTGCCAGTAGTGCCGGGACTAGGAGTGGGGAGCTGTTTTTT. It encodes CASSAGTRSGELFF.

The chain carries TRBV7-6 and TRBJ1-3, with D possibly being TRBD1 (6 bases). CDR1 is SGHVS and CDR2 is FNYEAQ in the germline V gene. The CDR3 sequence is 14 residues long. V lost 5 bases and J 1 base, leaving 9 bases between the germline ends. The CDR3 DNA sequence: TGTGCCAGCAGCCGCACAGGGTCTGGAAACACCATATATTTT. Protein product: CASSRTGSGNTIYF.